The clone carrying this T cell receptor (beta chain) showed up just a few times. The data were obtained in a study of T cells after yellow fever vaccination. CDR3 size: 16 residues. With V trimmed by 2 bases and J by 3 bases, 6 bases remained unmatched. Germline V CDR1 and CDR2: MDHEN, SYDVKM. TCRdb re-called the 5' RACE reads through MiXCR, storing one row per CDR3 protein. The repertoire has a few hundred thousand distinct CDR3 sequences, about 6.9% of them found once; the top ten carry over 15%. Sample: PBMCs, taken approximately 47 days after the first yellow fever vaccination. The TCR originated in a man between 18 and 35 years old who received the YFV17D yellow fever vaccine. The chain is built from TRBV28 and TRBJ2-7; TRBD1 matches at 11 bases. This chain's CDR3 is CASSLGSGTGGYEQYF. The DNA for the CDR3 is TGTGCCAGCAGTTTAGGCTCCGGGACAGGGGGCTACGAGCAGTACTTC.